Listed here is a single TCR beta chain. Its antigen remains unidentified. Base qualities are not provided; no much larger clone lies one nucleotide away. TCRbeta CDR3 regions were amplified from genomic DNA by means of the immunoSEQ Assay, a bias-controlled multiplex PCR. The study's own analysis went as follows. The number of nucleated cells in each sample was estimated by amplification of reference gene primers within the assay. To quantify the absolute abundance of each unique TCRbeta CDR3 rearrangement, sequence reads were collapsed and filtered. Productive Simpson clonality was computed per sample as the square root of Simpson's diversity index over productive rearrangements. TCRdb carries this immuneACCESS record with in-frame sequences only. Its versions omit some clonotypes, under half of them owing to an unresolved V gene in the studies checked, with the rest unexplained. That table gives V, J and clone size, and the DNA gave D and trimming. For this sample there are roughly 30,000 clones; 75% to 90% appear just once. Roughly 15% of the sample lies in the top ten.

CDR3 length: 15 amino acids, cysteine to phenylalanine. Left in the record is the CDR3 DNA by itself, 45 bases read in frame from the first base. CDR1 and CDR2, looked up from the germline V gene, are SQVTM and ANQGSEA. Trimming at the junction amounts to 4 bases on V and 3 bases on J, and the germline ends lie 16 bases apart. The collaborating institutions used their own protocols to collect whole blood in K2EDTA tubes. Collaborator samples were shipped for TCRbeta analysis as frozen whole blood, isolated PBMCs, or DNA extracted from either sample type. This entry belongs to a study of blood T cell repertoires in COVID-19 (dated by TCRdb to 2018 to 2020). For context, the study as a whole: Samples from collaborators originated in the United States, Italy and Spain and spanned both the acute and convalescent phases of COVID-19. The repertoires were released in a freely available public database intended as a resource for research on the immune response to SARS-CoV-2. Where HLA class I and class II types were available, the types were taken from metadata supplied by the sample provider, not from assay-based typing. The samples were drawn from two sources: the first 160 participants of the ongoing ImmuneRACE study, and 1,254 subjects contributed by 6 global collaborators. The prospective study material was composed of cDNA or gDNA derived from T cells, B-cell-depleted T cells, or PBMCs. Deeply sampled blood TCRbeta repertoires from subjects exposed to, actively infected with, or recovered from COVID-19 were included in the dataset. The sample metadata nearly always contained a de-identified subject ID, COVID-19 status, age in years and sex.

Summary of the overall study and its limitations: The quantity of clinical and demographic metadata differed by source and by participant and was supplied without curation.

The receptor was derived from a human donor with acute or convalescent COVID-19. The donor label of this sample is uncertain. Recombination joined TRBV29-1 with TRBJ1-3; no D segment can be confidently identified. Sequencing used peripheral blood. The CDR3 sequence is CSVAPLLGSGNTIYF. The sequenced DNA is TGCAGCGTTGCCCCCCTTTTAGGGAGTGGAAACACCATATATTTT.